Shown below are 14 T cell receptor beta chains from a single sample sequenced in a study of cytomegalovirus exposure and HLA in healthy donors. Primers for the PCR totalled 60 Vbeta and 13 Jbeta. The protocol was immunoSEQ multiplex PCR, while the TCRdb copy is restricted to in-frame clones and leaves out a portion. The data contain about 200,000 clones, roughly 80% of them singletons. The material sequenced was PBMCs. These receptors were obtained from a woman aged 18-29 years in good health and CMV-seronegative.

The chain is built from TRBV7-8 and TRBJ2-1, with D possibly TRBD2 on 5 matching bases. Trimming cost V 2 bases and J 3 bases, with 8 bases left between them. Germline V gene lookup returns CDR1 SGHVS and CDR2 FQNEAQ. CDR3 length: 14 residues. CDR3 sequence reads: CASSLTGIYNEQFF. The DNA for the CDR3 is TGTGCCAGCAGCTTAACGGGGATCTACAATGAGCAGTTCTTC.

This clone was observed a single time. The chain joins TRBV7-9 to TRBJ2-3, with 11 bases aligning to TRBD2. Trimming took 5 bases from V and 8 from J; bases not matched to a gene: 12. Per the germline V gene, CDR1 is SEHNR and CDR2 is FQNEAQ (reference sequence). The CDR3 length is 16 residues. The CDR3 reads CASSLTALAGVGTQYF. As DNA, the CDR3 is TGTGCCAGCAGCCTAACGGCACTAGCGGGAGTCGGTACGCAGTATTTT.

The chain employs TRBV4-3 and TRBJ2-1; 10 nucleotides match TRBD2. Losses at the gene ends were 0 bases for V and 4 bases for J; bases not matched to a gene: 3. This CDR3 contains 16 residues. CDR1 and CDR2 from the germline V gene are LGHNA and YSLEER. CDR3 coding DNA: TGCGCCAGCAGCCAAGATAGGACTAGCGGTTACAATGAGCAGTTCTTC. Translating gives CASSQDRTSGYNEQFF.

The V gene is TRBV19, the J gene TRBJ2-2; TRBD1 might be the D (5 bases). V gave up 8 bases and J gave up 4 bases, with 14 bases separating them. This CDR3 is 14 amino acids long. Germline lookup yields CDR1 LNHDA and CDR2 SQIVND (reference sequence). CDR3 sequence: CASQAQVGTGELFF. In DNA form, the CDR3 reads TGTGCCAGTCAAGCACAGGTGGGCACCGGGGAGCTGTTTTTT.

This rearrangement joins TRBV7-2 to TRBJ2-4; TRBD2 matches at 7 bases. Trimming removed 3 bases from V and 0 bases from J; junction bases left unmatched: 8. Germline V gene data show CDR1 as SGHTA and CDR2 as FQGNSA. The CDR3 is 17 residues long. The CDR3 is CASSFRGTNLAKNIQYF. DNA of the CDR3: TGTGCCAGCAGCTTTCGCGGGACTAACTTAGCCAAAAACATTCAGTACTTC.

The chain employs TRBV7-2 and TRBJ2-7; D is perhaps TRBD2 (5 bases). Germline V CDR1 and CDR2: SGHTA, FQGNSA. This CDR3 contains 15 residues. The germline V and J ends were trimmed by 1 base and 4 bases, with 14 bases remaining between them. The CDR3: CASSLVGEFGYEQYF. For the CDR3, the DNA is TGTGCCAGCAGCTTAGTTGGGGAGTTTGGGTACGAGCAGTACTTC. The variable domain in full, with the rest retrieved from reference TRBV7-2 and TRBJ2-7, is GAGVSQSPSNKVTEKGKDVELRCDPISGHTALYWYRQSLGQGLEFLIYFQGNSAPDKSGLPSDRFSAERTGGSVSTLTIQRTQQEDSAVYLCASSLVGEFGYEQYFGPGTRLTVT.

This clone was seen a few times. The rearrangement links TRBV5-1 to TRBJ1-3, with a tentative D call TRBD1 (5 bases). CDR3 length: 17 amino acids. V lost 2 bases, J lost 4 bases, and 19 bases lay in between. CDR1 is SGHRS, CDR2 YFSETQ, per germline. Written as DNA, the CDR3 is TGCGCCAGCAGCTTCGACAGAAGCGGGGATTTAGGAAACACCATATATTTT. Translation: CASSFDRSGDLGNTIYF.

V is TRBV11-3 and J is TRBJ2-1; TRBD1 matches at 7 bases. The CDR3 has 14 residues. CDR1 and CDR2 (germline): SGHNT, YENEEA. V shed 5 bases, J shed 9 bases, and the junction held 10 bases outside the gene matches. The CDR3 nucleotides read TGTGCCAGCAGCCCTCGGACCTACAGGGGTGAGCAGTTCTTC. It specifies CASSPRTYRGEQFF.

This clone was seen a single time. The chain is built from TRBV18 and TRBJ2-7; no definite D call. Between the trimmed V and J ends, which lost 1 base and 3 bases, there was a span of 7 bases. The CDR3 sequence is 13 residues long. Germline-derived CDR1 and CDR2 are KGHSH and LQKENI. DNA for the CDR3: TGTGCCAGCTCACCACGGGTCGACTACGAGCAGTACGTC. As protein: CASSPRVDYEQYV.

The chain is built from TRBV28 and TRBJ2-5; no definite D call. This CDR3 comprises 10 residues. Germline CDR1 and CDR2: MDHEN and SYDVKM. Between the trimmed V and J ends, which lost 5 bases and 9 bases, there was a span of 7 bases. The CDR3 is CASSANPQYF. In nucleotides, the CDR3 is TGTGCCAGCAGTGCTAATCCCCAGTACTTC.

The gene calls are TRBV5-1 and TRBJ1-1; D is unclear. CDR1 is SGHRS, CDR2 YFSETQ, per germline. Trimming took off 2 bases at V and 1 base at J, with 9 bases between the two ends. The CDR3 loop spans 14 amino acids. The CDR3 DNA reads TGCGCCAGCAGCTTCCTGTCGCGGAACACTGAAGCTTTCTTT. It encodes CASSFLSRNTEAFF.

J is TRBJ1-2 and V is TRBV7-2; no firm D call. Germline CDR1 and CDR2: SGHTA and FQGNSA. The CDR3 sequence is 12 residues long. V lost 5 bases and J lost 8, with 12 bases in between. CDR3 sequence reads: CASSPRSGGYTF. The DNA for the CDR3 is TGTGCCAGCAGCCCGCGTTCGGGGGGCTACACCTTC.

The gene calls are TRBV6-7 and TRBJ1-6; TRBD1 agrees at 9 bases. TRBV6-7 is an ORF; its function is uncertain. V was clipped by 4 bases and J by 0 bases; unmatched bases: 10. This CDR3 has 19 residues. CDR3 sequence reads: CASSSNRGRRSSYNSPLHF. The DNA for the CDR3 is TGTGCCAGCAGTTCAAACAGGGGGCGTCGAAGCTCCTATAATTCACCCCTCCACTTT.

The rearrangement joins TRBV14 to TRBJ2-1; possibly TRBD2 for D (6 bases). Germline CDR1 SGHDN, CDR2 FVKESK. This CDR3 has 14 amino acids. V dropped 6 bases and J dropped 2 bases, with 11 bases sitting between them. This chain's CDR3 is CASSPRLAYNEQFF. For the CDR3, the DNA is TGTGCCAGCAGTCCCCGACTAGCCTACAATGAGCAGTTCTTC.